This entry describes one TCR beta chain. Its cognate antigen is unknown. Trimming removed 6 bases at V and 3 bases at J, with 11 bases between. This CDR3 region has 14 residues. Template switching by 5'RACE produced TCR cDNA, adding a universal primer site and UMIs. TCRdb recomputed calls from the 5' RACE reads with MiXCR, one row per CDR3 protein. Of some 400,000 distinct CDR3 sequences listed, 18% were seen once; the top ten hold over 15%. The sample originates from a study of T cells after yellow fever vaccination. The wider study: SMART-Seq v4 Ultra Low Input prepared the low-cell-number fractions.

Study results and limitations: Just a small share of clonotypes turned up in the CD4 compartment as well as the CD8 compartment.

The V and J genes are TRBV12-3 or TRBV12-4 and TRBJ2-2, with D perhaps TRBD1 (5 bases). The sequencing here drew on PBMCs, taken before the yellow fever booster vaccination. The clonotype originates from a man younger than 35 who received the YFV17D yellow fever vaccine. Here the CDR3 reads CASRQGVHTGELFF. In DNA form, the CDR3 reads TGTGCCAGCAGACAAGGGGTGCACACCGGGGAGCTGTTTTTT.